Listed below are T cell receptor beta chains from one sample, sequenced in a study of PD-1 blockade in classical Hodgkin lymphoma. Assay: immunoSEQ multiplex PCR; the TCRdb copy retains only in-frame clones and omits some. Of approximately 24,000 clones in the sample, around 80% were seen once. The sequences come from peripheral blood mononuclear cells (PBMCs), collected before the second cycle of nivolumab. Receptors were obtained from a human donor with classical Hodgkin lymphoma. Both conserved end residues are part of each CDR3. The D gene is left open where the match is weak. For some rows the clone size is stated as once, few or many, or as a class when expanded; others skip it.

>TRBJ2-2|TRBV6-5|.|.
TGTGCCAGCAGTTACAGTAGGGTAGGGGCCGGGGAGCTGTTTTTT
CASSYSRVGAGELFF
>TRBJ1-2|TRBV4-1|TRBD1|.
TGCGCCAGCAGCCAAGTGGGGGACAGTAACTATGGCTACACCTTC
CASSQVGDSNYGYTF
>TRBJ1-2|TRBV7-6|TRBD1|once
TGTGCCAGCAGCCAGGGGACAGGGGACAATGGCTACACCTTC
CASSQGTGDNGYTF
>TRBJ1-2|TRBV28|.|few
TGTGCCAGCCGGACCCTGGGTGGCTACACCTTC
CASRTLGGYTF
>TRBJ2-1|TRBV6-5|TRBD1|.
TGTGCCAGCAGTTACGACAGGGACAATGAGCAGTTCTTC
CASSYDRDNEQFF
>TRBJ2-1|TRBV7-8|.|.
TGTGCCAGCAGCAGGACGGAAGGGATCCCCTACAATGAGCAGTTCTTC
CASSRTEGIPYNEQFF
>TRBJ2-3|TRBV7-8|.|.
TGTGCCAGCAGCCCCGGGACCGTCACAGATACGCAGTATTTT
CASSPGTVTDTQYF
>TRBJ1-4|TRBV28|TRBD1|.
TGTGCCAGCAGTCCCTCAGGGGGCAGTTGGGAAAAACTGTTTTTT
CASSPSGGSWEKLFF
>TRBJ2-3|TRBV7-2|TRBD2|.
TGTGCCAGCAGCTTAAGGGGAGCTAGCGGGGTCACAGATACGCAGTATTTT
CASSLRGASGVTDTQYF
>TRBJ1-1|TRBV11-2|.|once
TGTGCCAGCAGCTTAGGAAGTGAAGCTTTCTTT
CASSLGSEAFF
>TRBJ2-5|TRBV4-3|.|.
TGCGCCAGCGGCCAAGACGCGAGCGACGGGGAGACCCAGTACTTC
CASGQDASDGETQYF
>TRBJ2-6|TRBV4-3|.|once
TGCGCCAGCAGCCAAGAAGTACGGGGATCTGGGGCCAACGTCCTGACTTTC
CASSQEVRGSGANVLTF
>TRBJ1-4|TRBV9|.|.
TGTGCCAGCAGCGTAGCTGCAGGCAATGAAAAACTGTTTTTT
CASSVAAGNEKLFF
>TRBJ1-1|TRBV6-6|.|few
TGTGCCAGCAGACAGGAACTCGCAATGAACACTGAAGCTTTCTTT
CASRQELAMNTEAFF
>TRBJ1-3|TRBV7-9|.|.
TGTGCCAGCAGTCCCGGTGGGACCTGGGGAAACACCATATATTTT
CASSPGGTWGNTIYF
>TRBJ1-3|TRBV10-3|.|.
TGTGCCACCTTCGAAGGGCGTCCTGGAAACACCATATATTTT
CATFEGRPGNTIYF
>TRBJ1-5|TRBV19|.|few
TGTGCCAGTACTTGGGTTCGCGGAAACGATCAGCCCCAGCATTTT
CASTWVRGNDQPQHF
>TRBJ2-7|TRBV7-3|.|.
TGTGCCAGCAGCCCCTCCGGAGGGGCTTTGGACGAGCAGTACTTC
CASSPSGGALDEQYF
>TRBJ1-2|TRBV19|.|few
TGTGCCAGTAGGGAACGGACAGTACGAGGCTACACCTTC
CASRERTVRGYTF
>TRBJ2-5|TRBV9|TRBD1|medium-sized
TGTGCCAGCACAGGGGACAGGGGCGAGGGGACCCAGTACTTC
CASTGDRGEGTQYF
>TRBJ2-7|TRBV4-3|.|.
TGCGCCAGCAGCCAAGATTTGACAGGTACCGCGCAGTACTTC
CASSQDLTGTAQYF
>TRBJ2-7|TRBV7-1|TRBD1|.
TGTGCCAGCCCCGAAACAGGGGCCTTGTACGAGCAGTACTTC
CASPETGALYEQYF
>TRBJ1-1|TRBV7-9|.|.
TGTGCCAGCAGCTCGCCCAGGGGTTCGAACACTGAAGCTTTCTTT
CASSSPRGSNTEAFF
>TRBJ1-2|TRBV11-2|TRBD1|.
TGTGCCAGCAGCTGGGGACAGGGGTCCGCTGGCTACACCTTC
CASSWGQGSAGYTF
>TRBJ1-1|TRBV27|.|once
TGTGCCAGCAGTCCGACCGCAGGGATGAAAGCTTTCTTT
CASSPTAGMKAFF
>TRBJ2-2|TRBV2|TRBD2|.
TGTGCCAGCAGTGAACGACCGAGCGGGGGGAACACCGGGGAGCTGTTTTTT
CASSERPSGGNTGELFF
>TRBJ2-3|TRBV7-9|TRBD1|.
TGTGCCGGCGGACAGGGATGGGGCACAGATACGCAGTATTTT
CAGGQGWGTDTQYF
>TRBJ2-7|TRBV5-5|.|.
TGTGCCAGCAGCCCTTGGGGGTCCTACGAGCAGTACTTC
CASSPWGSYEQYF
>TRBJ2-1|TRBV10-3|TRBD2|.
TGTGCCATCAGTGCTGGTAGTCTAGCGGGGGATGAGCAGTTCTTC
CAISAGSLAGDEQFF
>TRBJ1-1|TRBV12-5|.|.
TGTGCTAGTGGTTTGGGACAGGAGAACACTGAAGCTTTCTTT
CASGLGQENTEAFF
>TRBJ2-3|TRBV5-4|TRBD2|.
TGTGCCAGCAGCCGTCGACTAGCGGGGAACACAGATACGCAGTATTTT
CASSRRLAGNTDTQYF
>TRBJ1-5|TRBV5-1|.|few
TGCGCCAGCAGCTTGAAGTTGACAGGAGATCAGCCCCAGCATTTT
CASSLKLTGDQPQHF
>TRBJ1-1|TRBV20-1|.|.
TGCAGTGCGTCGAGCTCTGAAGCTTTCTTT
CSASSSEAFF
>TRBJ1-2|TRBV4-2|.|.
TGTGCCAGCAGCCAAGATCCGGCGGACCCCTATGGCTACACCTTC
CASSQDPADPYGYTF
>TRBJ1-4|TRBV4-1|.|.
TGCGCCAGCAGCCAAGGGTCAAACATGTTTACTGAAAAACTGTTTTTT
CASSQGSNMFTEKLFF
>TRBJ2-7|TRBV7-6|.|.
TGTGCCAGCAGCGCCCTAGAGAACAGGCCATCCCGCTCCTACGAGCAGTACTTC
CASSALENRPSRSYEQYF
>TRBJ2-2|TRBV2|TRBD2|few
TGTGCCAGCAGTGTTAAGCGGGGGAACACCGGGGAGCTGTTTTTT
CASSVKRGNTGELFF
>TRBJ1-3|TRBV9|.|.
TGTGCCAGCAGCGGTCCTATCGGCAGGGAGGCTGGAAACACCATATATTTT
CASSGPIGREAGNTIYF
>TRBJ2-7|TRBV4-3|.|.
TGCGCCAGCAGCCAAGGGGGGACACGGTCCTACGAGCAGTACTTC
CASSQGGTRSYEQYF
>TRBJ1-2|TRBV28|.|.
TGTGCCAGCAGTTTAAGTTTCGGGTCCTATGGCTACACCTTC
CASSLSFGSYGYTF
>TRBJ2-2|TRBV6-4|TRBD2|once
TGTGCCAGCAGTGTCAGCGGGGAGACGGGGGAGCTGTTTTTT
CASSVSGETGELFF
>TRBJ1-2|TRBV28|TRBD1|.
TGTGCCAGCACCATCGTTGGGACAGTTCAGGCGGGTGGCTACACCTTC
CASTIVGTVQAGGYTF